These T cell receptor beta chains were read from a single sample in a study of Ad26.COV2.S vaccination and SARS-CoV-2 variants. Sequencing was performed with immunoSEQ multiplex PCR; in TCRdb, only in-frame clones are kept and a portion is missing. The sample records hundreds of thousands of clones, more than 80% being singletons. The sample here was peripheral blood, taken in a trial of Ad26.COV2.S vaccine versus placebo. The receptor source for this set is a person aged 18 to 65 who received the Ad26.COV2.S COVID-19 vaccine or a placebo. Both conserved end residues are part of each CDR3. The order of the fields is clone size, D gene, V gene, J gene, CDR3 protein, CDR3 DNA. A D gene is named only where the DNA matches it firmly. Clone size is given for some rows only: seen once, a few or many times, or a class if the clone is expanded.

size: NA; D: NA; V: TRBV6-6; J: TRBJ2-2; CDR3: CASSYSGNTGELFF; DNA: TGTGCCAGCAGCTACTCGGGGAACACCGGGGAGCTGTTTTTT
size: NA; D: TRBD1; V: TRBV6-5; J: TRBJ2-3; CDR3: CASRRQGTDTQYF; DNA: TGTGCCAGCAGGCGACAGGGTACAGATACGCAGTATTTT
size: NA; D: NA; V: TRBV12-5; J: TRBJ2-3; CDR3: CASGTASTDTQYF; DNA: TGTGCTAGTGGGACAGCTAGCACAGATACGCAGTATTTT
size: NA; D: NA; V: TRBV6-2/TRBV6-3; J: TRBJ2-1; CDR3: CASSNTNNEQFF; DNA: TGTGCCAGCAGTAACACGAACAATGAGCAGTTCTTC
size: NA; D: TRBD1; V: TRBV6-2/TRBV6-3; J: TRBJ1-5; CDR3: CASSTTQGAFSNQPQHF; DNA: TGTGCCAGCAGTACTACCCAGGGGGCGTTTAGCAATCAGCCCCAGCATTTT
size: once; D: NA; V: TRBV5-4; J: TRBJ2-3; CDR3: CASSLVGRSASDTQYF; DNA: TGTGCCAGCAGCTTGGTTGGTAGGAGCGCCTCAGATACGCAGTATTTT
size: NA; D: NA; V: TRBV18; J: TRBJ2-7; CDR3: CASSAGSTYEQYF; DNA: TGTGCCAGCTCAGCCGGGTCGACCTACGAGCAGTACTTC
size: NA; D: TRBD1; V: TRBV6-5; J: TRBJ2-7; CDR3: CASSNGQGLTYEQYF; DNA: TGTGCCAGCAGTAACGGACAGGGGCTCACATACGAGCAGTACTTC
size: NA; D: TRBD2; V: TRBV29-1; J: TRBJ2-5; CDR3: CSVARLAGPQETQYF; DNA: TGCAGCGTTGCCCGACTAGCGGGGCCGCAAGAGACCCAGTACTTC
size: NA; D: NA; V: TRBV23-1; J: TRBJ1-1; CDR3: CASFPATEAFF; DNA: TGCGCCAGTTTTCCCGCCACTGAAGCTTTCTTT
size: NA; D: NA; V: TRBV19; J: TRBJ2-3; CDR3: CASSSPSRALYF; DNA: TGTGCCAGCTCCTCTCCCTCAAGGGCCCTGTATTTT
size: once; D: NA; V: TRBV14; J: TRBJ2-5; CDR3: CASSQASGGRETQYF; DNA: TGTGCCAGCAGCCAGGCTTCCGGGGGCCGGGAGACCCAGTACTTC
size: few; D: NA; V: TRBV9; J: TRBJ1-2; CDR3: CASSAGGRAYTF; DNA: TGTGCCAGCAGCGCCGGGGGGAGGGCCTACACCTTC
size: NA; D: NA; V: TRBV6-5; J: TRBJ1-5; CDR3: CASRRRSYSNQPQHF; DNA: TGTGCCAGCAGGCGCCGATCTTATAGCAATCAGCCCCAGCATTTT
size: NA; D: NA; V: TRBV30; J: TRBJ2-7; CDR3: CAWSVEPPYEQYF; DNA: TGTGCCTGGAGTGTCGAGCCGCCCTACGAGCAGTACTTC
size: once; D: NA; V: TRBV18; J: TRBJ2-5; CDR3: CASSPAALPAQYF; DNA: TGTGCCAGCTCACCGGCGGCGCTACCGGCCCAGTACTTC
size: NA; D: NA; V: TRBV11-3; J: TRBJ2-1; CDR3: CASSQGGRGPYNEQFF; DNA: TGTGCCAGCAGTCAAGGGGGGAGGGGGCCCTACAATGAGCAGTTCTTC
size: NA; D: TRBD1; V: TRBV19; J: TRBJ2-7; CDR3: CASSNQGAGYSYEQYF; DNA: TGTGCCAGTAGTAATCAGGGGGCGGGATACTCCTACGAGCAGTACTTC
size: once; D: NA; V: TRBV24-1; J: TRBJ2-2; CDR3: CATSRGTGELFF; DNA: TGTGCCACCAGCCGGGGGACCGGGGAGCTGTTTTTT
size: NA; D: TRBD2; V: TRBV5-4; J: TRBJ2-5; CDR3: CASSLEGLAGRRETQYF; DNA: TGTGCCAGCAGCTTGGAGGGACTAGCGGGAAGGAGGGAGACCCAGTACTTC
size: NA; D: TRBD2; V: TRBV9; J: TRBJ2-3; CDR3: CASSPRTSGGGSTDTQYF; DNA: TGTGCCAGCAGCCCTCGGACTAGCGGGGGGGGATCCACAGATACGCAGTATTTT
size: NA; D: NA; V: TRBV18; J: TRBJ2-7; CDR3: CASSPPGDNEQYF; DNA: TGTGCCAGCTCACCACCGGGGGACAACGAGCAGTACTTC
size: NA; D: NA; V: TRBV2; J: TRBJ2-2; CDR3: CASSEVQVNTGELFF; DNA: TGTGCCAGCAGTGAAGTGCAAGTGAACACCGGGGAGCTGTTTTTT
size: NA; D: NA; V: TRBV7-9; J: TRBJ1-1; CDR3: CASSREMNTEAFF; DNA: TGTGCCAGCAGCAGAGAGATGAACACTGAAGCTTTCTTT
size: NA; D: TRBD1; V: TRBV5-4; J: TRBJ2-2; CDR3: CASSFPGTETGELFF; DNA: TGTGCCAGCAGCTTTCCCGGGACAGAAACCGGGGAGCTGTTTTTT
size: NA; D: NA; V: TRBV6-4; J: TRBJ2-2; CDR3: CASSEGYHTGELFF; DNA: TGTGCCAGCAGTGAAGGCTACCACACCGGGGAGCTGTTTTTT
size: NA; D: NA; V: TRBV10-3; J: TRBJ2-3; CDR3: CAITRGQSGTDTQYF; DNA: TGTGCCATCACCCGGGGCCAGTCGGGCACAGATACGCAGTATTTT
size: NA; D: NA; V: TRBV7-9; J: TRBJ2-1; CDR3: CASSPAGARGSFF; DNA: TGTGCCAGCAGCCCCGCTGGGGCACGAGGGTCGTTCTTC
size: NA; D: TRBD1; V: TRBV5-5; J: TRBJ2-7; CDR3: CASSLRTGTGGHEQYF; DNA: TGTGCCAGCAGCTTGCGAACCGGGACAGGGGGGCACGAGCAGTACTTC
size: once; D: NA; V: TRBV9; J: TRBJ2-3; CDR3: CASSDRDPTDTQYF; DNA: TGTGCCAGCAGCGACCGGGACCCCACAGATACGCAGTATTTT
size: NA; D: TRBD1; V: TRBV27; J: TRBJ1-1; CDR3: CASSSKTGPNTEAFF; DNA: TGTGCCAGCAGTTCAAAGACAGGGCCGAACACTGAAGCTTTCTTT
size: NA; D: NA; V: TRBV18; J: TRBJ2-2; CDR3: CASSPQVATNTGELFF; DNA: TGTGCCAGCTCACCGCAGGTAGCTACGAACACCGGGGAGCTGTTTTTT
size: few; D: NA; V: TRBV18; J: TRBJ2-5; CDR3: CASSPRGEETQYF; DNA: TGTGCCAGCTCACCACGCGGGGAAGAGACCCAGTACTTC
size: NA; D: TRBD2; V: TRBV19; J: TRBJ2-7; CDR3: CASSSQASGYEQYF; DNA: TGTGCCAGTAGTTCTCAGGCTAGCGGGTACGAGCAGTACTTC
size: NA; D: TRBD1; V: TRBV7-8; J: TRBJ1-1; CDR3: CASSFRGTGDLNTEAFF; DNA: TGTGCCAGCAGCTTTAGGGGGACAGGGGACCTGAACACTGAAGCTTTCTTT
size: NA; D: TRBD2; V: TRBV19; J: TRBJ2-3; CDR3: CASSMYGGRAGDTQYF; DNA: TGTGCCAGTAGTATGTATGGCGGGAGGGCGGGAGATACGCAGTATTTT
size: NA; D: NA; V: TRBV6-5; J: TRBJ2-7; CDR3: CASSDSAAYEQYF; DNA: TGTGCCAGCAGCGACAGTGCAGCCTACGAGCAGTACTTC
size: NA; D: NA; V: TRBV4-2; J: TRBJ2-5; CDR3: CASSQTLTEETQYF; DNA: TGTGCCAGCAGCCAGACACTAACAGAAGAGACCCAGTACTTC
size: once; D: TRBD2; V: TRBV30; J: TRBJ2-1; CDR3: CAWSLAGVGTYNEQFF; DNA: TGTGCCTGGAGTCTAGCGGGAGTCGGCACCTACAATGAGCAGTTCTTC
size: NA; D: TRBD1; V: TRBV2; J: TRBJ1-2; CDR3: CASRADRGPGYTF; DNA: TGTGCCAGCAGGGCGGACAGGGGGCCTGGCTACACCTTC
size: NA; D: NA; V: TRBV6-5; J: TRBJ2-7; CDR3: CASSYGTGSAYEQYF; DNA: TGTGCCAGCAGTTATGGGACGGGATCGGCCTACGAGCAGTACTTC
size: NA; D: NA; V: TRBV7-9; J: TRBJ2-6; CDR3: CASSLPVGAGANVLTF; DNA: TGTGCCAGCAGCCTTCCGGTGGGGGCTGGGGCCAACGTCCTGACTTTC
size: NA; D: NA; V: TRBV12-2; J: TRBJ2-3; CDR3: CASRFLKAGAADTQYF; DNA: TGTGCAAGTCGCTTTCTGAAGGCGGGAGCGGCAGATACGCAGTATTTT
size: NA; D: NA; V: TRBV12-3/TRBV12-4; J: TRBJ2-2; CDR3: CASSLRGSGELFF; DNA: TGTGCCAGCAGTTTAAGGGGTTCGGGGGAGCTGTTTTTT
size: many; D: NA; V: TRBV6-4; J: TRBJ2-2; CDR3: CASSVTASSTGELFF; DNA: TGTGCCAGCAGTGTGACAGCCTCGAGCACCGGGGAGCTGTTTTTT
size: NA; D: NA; V: TRBV6-2/TRBV6-3; J: TRBJ2-2; CDR3: CASSLDREGQTNTGELFF; DNA: TGTGCCAGCAGTTTGGATCGGGAGGGACAGACGAACACCGGGGAGCTGTTTTTT
size: NA; D: TRBD2; V: TRBV29-1; J: TRBJ2-1; CDR3: CSVEDPSGSSTGYNEQFF; DNA: TGCAGCGTTGAAGATCCTAGCGGGAGTTCTACTGGCTACAATGAGCAGTTCTTC
size: NA; D: NA; V: TRBV2; J: TRBJ1-1; CDR3: CASIGTLLNTEAFF; DNA: TGTGCCAGCATCGGGACACTCTTGAACACTGAAGCTTTCTTT
size: NA; D: TRBD1; V: TRBV10-3; J: TRBJ1-1; CDR3: CAISEGGTGNTEAFF; DNA: TGTGCCATCAGTGAGGGCGGGACAGGTAACACTGAAGCTTTCTTT
size: NA; D: TRBD1; V: TRBV15; J: TRBJ1-5; CDR3: CATSREGGTGSNQPQHF; DNA: TGTGCCACCAGCAGAGAGGGTGGGACAGGCAGCAATCAGCCCCAGCATTTT
size: NA; D: NA; V: TRBV12-3/TRBV12-4; J: TRBJ2-1; CDR3: CASSLINEQFF; DNA: TGTGCCAGCAGTTTAATTAATGAGCAGTTCTTC
size: few; D: NA; V: TRBV19; J: TRBJ1-6; CDR3: CASSMAPLQGSNSPLHF; DNA: TGTGCCAGTAGTATGGCCCCCTTACAGGGATCGAATTCACCCCTCCACTTT
size: NA; D: TRBD1; V: TRBV7-2; J: TRBJ1-2; CDR3: CASSLGWDRAEYGYTF; DNA: TGTGCCAGCAGCCTCGGGTGGGACAGGGCGGAATATGGCTACACCTTC
size: once; D: NA; V: TRBV29-1; J: TRBJ1-2; CDR3: CSVPGGRSGYTF; DNA: TGCAGCGTACCTGGGGGGCGTAGTGGCTACACCTTC
size: NA; D: NA; V: TRBV3-1/TRBV3-2; J: TRBJ2-7; CDR3: CASSQASAGAYEQYF; DNA: TGTGCCAGCAGCCAAGCGTCAGCGGGCGCCTACGAGCAGTACTTC
size: NA; D: NA; V: TRBV11-2; J: TRBJ2-7; CDR3: CASHWESSYEQYF; DNA: TGTGCCAGCCATTGGGAATCTTCCTACGAGCAGTACTTC
size: NA; D: TRBD1; V: TRBV5-6; J: TRBJ2-7; CDR3: CASSSGTGGAYEQYF; DNA: TGTGCCAGCAGCTCCGGGACAGGGGGCGCGTACGAGCAGTACTTC
size: NA; D: TRBD2; V: TRBV7-2; J: TRBJ2-1; CDR3: CASSLANPSGRNEQFF; DNA: TGTGCCAGCAGCTTAGCGAATCCTAGCGGGAGAAATGAGCAGTTCTTC
size: NA; D: NA; V: TRBV29-1; J: TRBJ1-1; CDR3: CSEPGGHMNTEAFF; DNA: TGCAGCGAACCGGGGGGCCACATGAACACTGAAGCTTTCTTT
size: NA; D: NA; V: TRBV6-1; J: TRBJ1-4; CDR3: CASSEGSPNSVMKKLFF; DNA: TGTGCCAGCAGTGAGGGATCGCCGAACTCCGTAATGAAAAAACTGTTTTTT